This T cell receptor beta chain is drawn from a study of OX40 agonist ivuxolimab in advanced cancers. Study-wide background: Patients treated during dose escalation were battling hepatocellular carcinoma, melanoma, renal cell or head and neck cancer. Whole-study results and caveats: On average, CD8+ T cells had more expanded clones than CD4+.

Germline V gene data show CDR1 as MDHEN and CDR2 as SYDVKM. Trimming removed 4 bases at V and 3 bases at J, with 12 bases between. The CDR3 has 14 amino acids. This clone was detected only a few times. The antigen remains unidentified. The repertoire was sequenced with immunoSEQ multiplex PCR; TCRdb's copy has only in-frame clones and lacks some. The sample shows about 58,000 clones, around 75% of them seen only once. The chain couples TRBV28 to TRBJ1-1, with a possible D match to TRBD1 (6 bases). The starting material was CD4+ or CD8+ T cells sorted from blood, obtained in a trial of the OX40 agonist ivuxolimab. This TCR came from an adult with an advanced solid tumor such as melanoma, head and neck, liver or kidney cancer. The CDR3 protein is CASSSGGRHTEAFF. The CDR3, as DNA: TGTGCCAGCAGTTCCGGGGGCAGGCACACTGAAGCTTTCTTT.